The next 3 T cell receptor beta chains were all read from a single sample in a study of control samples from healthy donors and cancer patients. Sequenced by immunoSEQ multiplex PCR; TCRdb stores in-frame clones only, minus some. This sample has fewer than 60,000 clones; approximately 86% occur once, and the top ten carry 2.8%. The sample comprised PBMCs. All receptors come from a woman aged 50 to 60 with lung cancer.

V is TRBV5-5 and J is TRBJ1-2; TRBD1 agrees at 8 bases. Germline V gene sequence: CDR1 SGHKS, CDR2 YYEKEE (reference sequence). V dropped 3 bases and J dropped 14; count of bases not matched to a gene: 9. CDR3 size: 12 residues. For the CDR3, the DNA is TGTGCCAGCAGCTCTACTAAGACAGGGGAAACCTTC. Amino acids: CASSSTKTGETF.

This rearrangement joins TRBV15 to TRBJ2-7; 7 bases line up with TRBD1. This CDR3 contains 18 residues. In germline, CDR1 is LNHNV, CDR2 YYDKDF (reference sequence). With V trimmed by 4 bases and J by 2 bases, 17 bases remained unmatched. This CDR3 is CATSTGMSGTVRTYEQYF. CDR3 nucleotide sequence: TGTGCCACCAGCACTGGGATGTCCGGGACAGTGCGTACCTACGAGCAGTACTTC. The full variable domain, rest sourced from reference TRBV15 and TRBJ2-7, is DAMVIQNPRYQVTQFGKPVTLSCSQTLNHNVMYWYQQKSSQAPKLLFHYYDKDFNNEADTPDNFQSRRPNTSFCFLDIRSPGLGDTAMYLCATSTGMSGTVRTYEQYFGPGTRLTVT.

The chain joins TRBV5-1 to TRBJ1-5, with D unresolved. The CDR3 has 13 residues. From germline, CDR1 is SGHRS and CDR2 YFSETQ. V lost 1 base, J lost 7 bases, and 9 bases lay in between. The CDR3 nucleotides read TGCGCCAGCAGCTTGTCCGGGGAACAGCCCCAGCATTTT. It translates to CASSLSGEQPQHF. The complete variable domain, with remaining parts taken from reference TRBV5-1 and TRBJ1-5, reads KAGVTQTPRYLIKTRGQQVTLSCSPISGHRSVSWYQQTPGQGLQFLFEYFSETQRNKGNFPGRFSGRQFSNSRSEMNVSTLELGDSALYLCASSLSGEQPQHFGDGTRLSIL.